One sample yielded the 21 T cell receptor beta chains listed below, sequenced in a study of shared clonotypes between healthy human individuals. Sequencing used immunoSEQ multiplex PCR; TCRdb keeps in-frame clones, though not all of them. This sample has more than 400,000 clones, with 95% to 97% found just once. Source material: naive CD4+ T cells sorted from blood. Subset: CD45RA+ positively selected. These receptors all come from a woman aged 25 to 39 in good health.

J is TRBJ2-7 and V is TRBV5-6; possible D gene TRBD1, 5 bases. Between the trimmed V and J ends, which lost 5 bases and 7 bases, there was a span of 16 bases. The CDR3 is made up of 13 amino acids. Germline CDR1 is SGHDT and CDR2 is YYEEEE. The CDR3, as DNA: TGTGCCAGCAGGGCCCTACAGGATTGGGAGCAGTACTTC. Its protein product is CASRALQDWEQYF.

This CDR3 reads CASSPRSGQEETQYF. The CDR3 DNA reads as TGTGCCAGCTCACCCCGCTCCGGACAGGAAGAGACCCAGTACTTC. The V call is TRBV18, the J call TRBJ2-5, with TRBD1 identical over 7 bases. The CDR3 is 15 amino acids. From germline, CDR1 is KGHSH and CDR2 LQKENI. After removal of 3 bases from V and 3 bases from J, the junction contained 7 bases not matched to a gene.

V is TRBV7-8 and J is TRBJ2-7; possibly TRBD1 for D (6 bases). Trimming removed 4 bases from V and 3 bases from J, with 16 bases in between. From germline, CDR1 is SGHVS and CDR2 FQNEAQ. The length of the CDR3 is 15 residues. In DNA, the CDR3 is TGTGCCAGCAGCTCAGTGGTCAGGGGCAGCTACGAGCAGTACTTC. Amino acid sequence: CASSSVVRGSYEQYF.

The J gene is TRBJ1-4, the V gene TRBV28; the match to TRBD1 covers 12 bases. The CDR3 is 15 amino acids. Germline-derived CDR1 and CDR2 are MDHEN and SYDVKM. V was pared by 5 bases and J by 8 bases, with 6 bases of the junction left unmatched. The CDR3 loop reads CASSLKGTGGEKLFF. The CDR3 bases are TGTGCCAGCAGTCTCAAAGGGACAGGGGGCGAAAAACTGTTTTTT.

This clone appeared many times. The chain carries TRBV7-3 and TRBJ2-1, with 14 bases aligning to TRBD2. The CDR3 covers 20 residues. With 1 base clipped from V and 4 bases from J, the junction kept 12 bases outside the gene matches. Germline V CDR1 and CDR2: SGHTA, FQGTGA. In DNA, the CDR3 is TGTGCCAGCAGCTTAAGGGCCACCCAAAGACTAGCGGGAGGGTACAATGAGCAGTTCTTC. Encoded protein: CASSLRATQRLAGGYNEQFF. Full variable domain (rest looked up from reference TRBV7-3 and TRBJ2-1): GAGVSQTPSNKVTEKGKYVELRCDPISGHTALYWYRQSLGQGPEFLIYFQGTGAADDSGLPNDRFFAVRPEGSVSTLKIQRTERGDSAVYLCASSLRATQRLAGGYNEQFFGPGTRLTVL.

The rearrangement joins TRBV11-3 to TRBJ2-1, with D possibly being TRBD2 (6 bases). V lost 0 bases and J 6 bases, leaving 12 bases between the germline ends. There are 15 residues in the CDR3. Germline CDR1 is SGHNT and CDR2 is YENEEA. For the CDR3, the DNA is TGTGCCAGCAGCTTAGAGGGGACTTTTCCCAATGAGCAGTTCTTC. Residues: CASSLEGTFPNEQFF.

This clone occurred once. The J gene is TRBJ2-7, the V gene TRBV9; 7 nucleotides align to TRBD2. Per germline, CDR1 SGDLS and CDR2 YYNGEE. V was pared by 0 bases and J by 7 bases, with 4 bases of the junction left unmatched. This CDR3 region has 13 residues. CDR3 in amino acids: CASSVEAGVEQYF. In DNA, the CDR3 is TGTGCCAGCAGCGTAGAGGCGGGAGTTGAGCAGTACTTC.

The chain has TRBV27 and TRBJ1-2, with 9 bases that match TRBD1. CDR1 is MNHEY, CDR2 SMNVEV, per germline (reference sequence). V shed 5 bases, J shed 4 bases, and the junction held 8 bases outside the gene matches. The CDR3 has 15 residues. For the CDR3, the DNA is TGTGCCAGCAGTAGCCCCGGGACAGGGACCTATGGCTACACCTTC. Its translation is CASSSPGTGTYGYTF.

The chain employs TRBV6-1 and TRBJ1-5; D not certain. Germline loops: CDR1 MNHNS, CDR2 SASEGT. With 7 bases removed from V and 1 base from J, the gap between germline ends came to 5 bases. This CDR3 contains 12 residues. This chain's CDR3 is CASKGSNQPQHF. Here the CDR3 DNA reads TGTGCCAGCAAAGGAAGCAATCAGCCCCAGCATTTT.

The chain is built from TRBV7-8 and TRBJ2-7; the match to TRBD2 covers 7 bases. CDR1 SGHVS and CDR2 FQNEAQ come from the germline V gene. Trimming cost V 1 base and J 5 bases; bases outside gene matches: 8. The CDR3 spans 15 residues. CDR3: CASSLDVRDYDEQYF. The CDR3 nucleotides read TGTGCCAGCAGCTTAGATGTACGGGACTACGACGAGCAGTACTTC.

The chain links TRBV27 to TRBJ1-4, with a weak D call TRBD1 (5 bases). V was trimmed by 6 bases and J by 8 bases, leaving 25 bases between them. CDR1 and CDR2 (germline): MNHEY, SMNVEV (reference sequence). The CDR3 is 17 residues long. CDR3 sequence (DNA): TGTGCCAGCAGCCAGGGCCCCGACAGTTTAATACAGGAAAAACTGTTTTTT. Residues: CASSQGPDSLIQEKLFF.

The CDR3: CASSHQTGPYGYTF. The CDR3 DNA sequence: TGTGCCAGCAGTCACCAGACAGGGCCCTATGGCTACACCTTC. The chain has TRBV6-1 and TRBJ1-2; 7 bases line up with TRBD1. The germline CDR1 and CDR2 sequences are MNHNS and SASEGT. V trimming: 5 bases; J trimming: 4 bases; junction bases outside the gene matches: 7. The CDR3 length is 14 residues.

The DNA of the CDR3 is TGTGCCACCTCATCCGGGACAGACTTTACCGGGGAGCTGTTTTTT. Its translation: CATSSGTDFTGELFF. J is TRBJ2-2 and V is TRBV19; 7 bases are shared with TRBD1. J gave up 5 bases and V 10 bases, and 13 bases lay outside the gene matches. The CDR3 has 15 residues. In germline, CDR1 is LNHDA, CDR2 SQIVND (reference sequence).

The chain has TRBV28 and TRBJ2-7; TRBD1 matches 8 bases. The trim removed 6 bases at V and 1 base at J, leaving 5 bases unmatched. This CDR3 is 14 amino acids long. Looked up from germline, CDR1 is MDHEN and CDR2 is SYDVKM. The CDR3: CASSRRGLSYEQYF. In nucleotides, the CDR3 is TGTGCCAGCAGCCGCAGGGGGCTTTCCTACGAGCAGTACTTC.

This chain links TRBV5-1 with TRBJ2-7, with D uncertain. V was pared by 3 bases and J by 5 bases, with 12 bases between. This CDR3 is built from 13 residues. The germline gives CDR1 SGHRS, CDR2 YFSETQ. This chain's CDR3 is CASSYSRLDEQYF. CDR3 nucleotides: TGCGCCAGCAGCTACTCAAGGTTGGACGAGCAGTACTTC.

This chain joins TRBV2 and TRBJ1-2, with 7 nucleotides matching TRBD1. Germline CDR1 reads SNHLY; CDR2 reads FYNNEI. With V trimmed by 6 bases and J by 1 base, 5 bases remained unmatched. The length of the CDR3 is 14 residues. The CDR3 sequence is CASSETGINYGYTF. The CDR3 DNA reads TGTGCCAGCAGCGAGACAGGGATTAACTATGGCTACACCTTC.

This clone appeared once. This sequence joins TRBV29-1 and TRBJ1-2; unclear D gene. Germline-derived CDR1 and CDR2 are SQVTM and ANQGSEA. V lost 6 bases and J 1 base, leaving 6 bases between the germline ends. The CDR3 sequence is 11 residues long. CDR3 region: CSVTGNYGYTF. CDR3 bases: TGCAGCGTGACCGGTAACTATGGCTACACCTTC.

V usage is TRBV29-1 and J usage is TRBJ2-1, with 13 bases lining up with TRBD2. Losses at the gene ends were 6 bases for V and 8 bases for J; bases not matched to a gene: 7. The CDR3 spans 14 residues. Germline V lookup: CDR1 SQVTM, CDR2 ANQGSEA. CDR3 coding DNA: TGCAGCGTCGCCGGGACTAGCGGGAAGTATGAGCAGTTCTTC. Translation: CSVAGTSGKYEQFF.

The rearrangement uses TRBV30 and TRBJ1-6; D is undetermined. The V gene's germline CDR1 is GTSNPN and CDR2 SVGIG (reference sequence). This CDR3 contains 13 residues. V dropped 3 bases and J dropped 8 bases, with 11 bases sitting between them. The CDR3 DNA is TGTGCCTGGAGGCGGACTGGGGATTCACCCCTCCACTTT. Translating gives CAWRRTGDSPLHF.

This clone was recorded once. This chain uses TRBV10-1 with TRBJ2-5; 8 bases match TRBD2. The DNA end is more similar to TRBJ2-7, so the J call may be wrong. Germline V gives CDR1 WNHNN, CDR2 SYGVQD (reference sequence). The CDR3 covers 15 residues. In DNA form, the CDR3 reads TGCGCCAGCAGTGAGAGTCCGGGGGGGGTCCACGAGCAGTACTTC. Translating gives CASSESPGGVHEQYF.

The chain uses TRBV5-1 and TRBJ2-5; D not certain. V was trimmed by 3 bases and J by 7 bases, leaving 10 bases between them. CDR1 is SGHRS, CDR2 YFSETQ, per germline. This CDR3 comprises 12 residues. The CDR3 loop is CASSSDLGTQYF. In nucleotides, the CDR3 is TGCGCCAGCAGCTCTGACTTGGGGACCCAGTACTTC.